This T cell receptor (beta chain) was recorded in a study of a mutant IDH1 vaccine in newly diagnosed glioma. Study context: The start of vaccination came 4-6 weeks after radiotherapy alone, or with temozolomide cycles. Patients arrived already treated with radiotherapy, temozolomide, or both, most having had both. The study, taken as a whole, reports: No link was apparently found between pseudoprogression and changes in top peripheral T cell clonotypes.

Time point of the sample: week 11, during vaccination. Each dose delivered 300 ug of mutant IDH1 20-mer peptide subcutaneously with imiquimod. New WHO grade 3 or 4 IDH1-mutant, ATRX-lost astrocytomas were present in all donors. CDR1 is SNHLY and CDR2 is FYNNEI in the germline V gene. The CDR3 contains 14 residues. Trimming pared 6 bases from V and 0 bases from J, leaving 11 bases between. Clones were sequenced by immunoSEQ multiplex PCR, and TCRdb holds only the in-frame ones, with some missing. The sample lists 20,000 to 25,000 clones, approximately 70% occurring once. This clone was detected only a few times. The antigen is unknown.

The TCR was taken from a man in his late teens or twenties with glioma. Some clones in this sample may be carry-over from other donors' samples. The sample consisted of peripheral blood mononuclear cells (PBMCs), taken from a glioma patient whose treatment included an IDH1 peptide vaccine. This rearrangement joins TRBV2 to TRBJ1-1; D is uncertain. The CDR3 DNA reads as TGTGCCAGCAGACAACCGGGCATGAACACTGAAGCTTTCTTT. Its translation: CASRQPGMNTEAFF.